The 4 T cell receptor beta chains in this list originate from one sample, sequenced in a study of cytomegalovirus exposure and HLA in healthy donors. PCR used 60 Vbeta primers and 13 Jbeta primers. Clones were read by immunoSEQ multiplex PCR, and TCRdb kept only the in-frame ones, dropping some. Among roughly 80,000 clones listed, 70% to 85% were seen once. Sequencing was performed on PBMCs. The receptors were sampled from a man between 50 and 59 years old in good health and CMV-seropositive.

The chain uses TRBV2 and TRBJ1-2; D possibly corresponds to TRBD1 (6 bases). Trimming pared 0 bases from V and 7 bases from J, leaving 15 bases between. CDR1 and CDR2 from the germline V gene are SNHLY and FYNNEI. The CDR3 runs to 15 residues. CDR3 bases: TGTGCCAGCAGTGAAGCTCAGGGGAATAGGGGTGGCTACACCTTC. Protein sequence: CASSEAQGNRGGYTF. The full variable domain, with the rest looked up from reference TRBV2 and TRBJ1-2, is EPEVTQTPSHQVTQMGQEVILRCVPISNHLYFYWYRQILGQKVEFLVSFYNNEISEKSEIFDDQFSVERPDGSNFTLKIRSTKLEDSAMYFCASSEAQGNRGGYTFGSGTRLTVV.

In this sample, this clone turned up a few times. The chain has TRBV7-8 and TRBJ2-5, with 9 bases that match TRBD2. Germline CDR1 SGHVS, CDR2 FQNEAQ. This CDR3 is 16 amino acids long. Trimming at V came to 3 bases and at J to 5 bases, leaving 10 bases not matched to a gene. CDR3 coding DNA: TGTGCCAGCAGCTTGGGACCGGGACTAGCAGGGGAGACCCAGTACTTC. It encodes CASSLGPGLAGETQYF.

This clone was seen more than once but under ten times. CDR3: CASSYHTQGASYEQYF. The DNA of the CDR3 is TGTGCCAGCAGTTACCATACGCAGGGGGCCTCCTACGAGCAGTACTTC. This rearrangement joins TRBV6-6 to TRBJ2-7; the match to TRBD1 covers 8 bases. V lost 2 bases and J lost 0; bases outside the gene matches: 6. Per the germline V gene, CDR1 is MNHNY and CDR2 is SVGAGI (reference sequence). This CDR3 is 16 amino acids long.

The rearrangement links TRBV11-2 to TRBJ2-7; TRBD1 aligns across 8 bases. Trimming cost V 5 bases and J 5 bases; bases outside gene matches: 17. In germline, CDR1 is SGHAT, CDR2 FQNNGV. There are 17 residues in the CDR3. In nucleotides, the CDR3 is TGTGCCAGCAGCCGACCACTATCCCAGGGGGCGTCCCACGAGCAGTACTTC. This encodes CASSRPLSQGASHEQYF.